What follows are 32 T cell receptor beta chains derived from one specimen sequenced in a study of blood T cell repertoires in COVID-19. Method: immunoSEQ multiplex PCR; TCRdb's copy keeps in-frame clones and lacks some. This sample has about 85,000 clones, with approximately 79% found just once. Input material: peripheral blood. The receptors were gathered from a man in his 70s with acute or convalescent COVID-19.

The chain carries TRBV10-3 and TRBJ1-6; D remains unclear. Trimming took off 3 bases at V and 8 bases at J, with 11 bases between the two ends. The germline V gene has CDR1 ENHRY and CDR2 SYGVKD. The CDR3 has 14 residues. CDR3 region: CAISEPTPHSPLHF. CDR3 DNA: TGTGCCATCAGTGAACCTACCCCGCATTCACCCCTCCACTTT.

V gene TRBV18 combines with J gene TRBJ1-2; D gene ambiguous. CDR3 size: 13 residues. The germline V and J ends were trimmed by 2 bases and 0 bases, with 4 bases remaining between them. Per the germline V gene, CDR1 is KGHSH and CDR2 is LQKENI. For the CDR3, the DNA is TGTGCCAGCTCACCAGGAGCTAACTATGGCTACACCTTC. Translated, it gives CASSPGANYGYTF.

The genes are TRBV3-1 (or the pseudogene TRBV3-2) and TRBJ2-2, with 7 bases fitting TRBD2. CDR3 length: 16 amino acids. Trimming at V came to 4 bases and at J to 5 bases, leaving 10 bases not matched to a gene. CDR1 and CDR2 from the germline V gene are LGHDT and YNNKEL (reference sequence). The CDR3 DNA follows: TGTGCCAGCAGCCCTTATTCAGGGAGGGTTACCGGGGAGCTGTTTTTT. It encodes CASSPYSGRVTGELFF.

The chain couples TRBV2 to TRBJ2-2; the match to TRBD2 covers 11 bases. The CDR3 length is 15 residues. The ends lost 6 bases at V and 6 bases at J; junction bases unmatched: 6. Germline V lookup: CDR1 SNHLY, CDR2 FYNNEI. The CDR3 coding sequence is TGTGCCAGCAGGGTCATAGCGGGGGGGCCCGGGGAGCTGTTTTTT. Protein product: CASRVIAGGPGELFF.

This sequence joins TRBV10-3 and TRBJ1-1; D is possibly TRBD1 (5 bases). The CDR3 is made up of 13 amino acids. Germline V gene lookup returns CDR1 ENHRY and CDR2 SYGVKD. Trimming shortened V by 0 bases and J by 5 bases, and 7 bases separated the two germline ends. Written as DNA, the CDR3 is TGTGCCATCAGTGAGTCACGGGGGACTGAAGCTTTCTTT. It codes for CAISESRGTEAFF.

The rearrangement links TRBV4-1 to TRBJ2-3, with 7 bases matching TRBD2. Losses at the gene ends were 2 bases for V and 0 bases for J; bases not matched to a gene: 2. Per the germline V gene, CDR1 is MGHRA and CDR2 is YSYEKL. The CDR3 has 15 amino acids. The CDR3 spells CASSQSGASTDTQYF. The CDR3 DNA reads as TGCGCCAGCAGCCAAAGCGGGGCAAGCACAGATACGCAGTATTTT.

The chain combines TRBV6-5 with TRBJ2-7; D is possibly TRBD2 (6 bases). The CDR3 consists of 13 residues. Trimming removed 6 bases at V and 0 bases at J, with 9 bases between. Germline values: CDR1 MNHEY, CDR2 SVGAGI. CDR3 loop: CASRGLASYEQYV. The CDR3 nucleotides read TGTGCCAGCAGGGGACTGGCCTCCTACGAGCAGTACGTC.

The chain has TRBV5-4 and TRBJ1-6, with D maybe TRBD1 (6 bases). This CDR3 contains 14 residues. Trimming took 2 bases from V and 7 from J, leaving 10 bases between them. Germline CDR1 reads SGHNT; CDR2 reads YYREEE (reference sequence). The DNA of the CDR3 is TGTGCCAGCAGCTTAACGGGGGGCAATTCACCCCTCCACTTT. Protein product: CASSLTGGNSPLHF.

The V and J genes are TRBV15 and TRBJ2-5; tentatively, D is TRBD1 (6 bases). The germline V gene has CDR1 LNHNV and CDR2 YYDKDF (reference sequence). This CDR3 comprises 17 residues. Trimming removed 3 bases from V and 2 bases from J, with 19 bases in between. CDR3 in amino acids: CATSSHGGQILQETQYF. The DNA of the CDR3 is TGTGCCACCAGCAGCCATGGGGGACAAATACTTCAAGAGACCCAGTACTTC.

This rearrangement joins TRBV6-2 or TRBV6-3 to TRBJ2-1; 12 bases match TRBD2. With 4 bases clipped from V and 7 bases from J, the junction kept 11 bases outside the gene matches. This CDR3 region has 17 residues. Germline V CDR1 and CDR2: MNHEY, SVGEGT. The CDR3 sequence is CASSFRSLAGGRNEQFF. The CDR3 bases are TGTGCCAGCAGTTTCCGAAGTCTAGCGGGGGGGAGGAATGAGCAGTTCTTC.

V gene TRBV14 combines with J gene TRBJ2-5; 7 bases fit TRBD1. The CDR3 runs 17 residues. Looked up from germline, CDR1 is SGHDN and CDR2 is FVKESK. V dropped 4 bases and J dropped 5; count of bases not matched to a gene: 16. The CDR3 DNA follows: TGTGCCAGCAGCCGCTGGACCCCGGACAGGACGGTGGAGACCCAGTACTTC. It is translated as CASSRWTPDRTVETQYF.

This clone was picked up one time. The chain links TRBV5-1 to TRBJ2-5; 8 nucleotides agree with TRBD2. V lost 0 bases to trimming and J lost 4 bases; unmatched junction nucleotides: 8. Germline CDR1 and CDR2: SGHRS and YFSETQ. This CDR3 contains 16 residues. CDR3 in DNA: TGCGCCAGCAGCTTGGATACGGGGGGGCCGGGAGAGACCCAGTACTTC. The encoded protein is CASSLDTGGPGETQYF.

Within the sample, this clone is large. The junction departs from germline at one end; a sequencing error may be responsible. The V call is TRBV18, the J call TRBJ2-1; 14 bases map to TRBD2. The CDR3 is 13 amino acids. Looked up from germline, CDR1 is KGHSH and CDR2 is LQKENI. CDR3 amino acids: CASSRGLAGARLF. CDR3 nucleotides: TGTGCCAGCTCACGGGGACTAGCGGGGGCACGGCTCTTC.

The rearrangement joins TRBV5-4 to TRBJ2-1, with TRBD2 identical over 7 bases. CDR3 length equals 16 residues. After removal of 0 bases from V and 3 bases from J, the junction contained 6 bases not matched to a gene. CDR1 and CDR2 from the germline V gene are SGHNT and YYREEE (reference sequence). The CDR3 coding sequence is TGTGCCAGCAGCTTGGCGGGAGGTAGCAGCTACAATGAGCAGTTCTTC. This codes for CASSLAGGSSYNEQFF.

This chain connects TRBV19 to TRBJ2-1; the D gene is possibly TRBD2 (6 bases). The CDR3 is 16 residues long. CDR1 is LNHDA and CDR2 is SQIVND in the germline V gene (reference sequence). The V gene lost 6 bases and the J gene lost 0 bases, with 15 bases spanning the gap. CDR3 amino acids: CASSAPLASSYNEQFF. The CDR3 DNA follows: TGTGCCAGTAGCGCCCCCCTAGCGAGCTCCTACAATGAGCAGTTCTTC. The full variable domain, completed using reference TRBV19 and TRBJ2-1, is DGGITQSPKYLFRKEGQNVTLSCEQNLNHDAMYWYRQDPGQGLRLIYYSQIVNDFQKGDIAEGYSVSREKKESFPLTVTSAQKNPTAFYLCASSAPLASSYNEQFFGPGTRLTVL.

The chain employs TRBV6-1 and TRBJ1-5; D uncertain. Looked up from germline, CDR1 is MNHNS and CDR2 is SASEGT. The CDR3 has 14 amino acids. V lost 0 bases and J 4 bases, leaving 7 bases between the germline ends. The CDR3 DNA follows: TGTGCCAGCAGTGAAGCGTGGAGTAATCAGCCCCAGCATTTT. Its translation: CASSEAWSNQPQHF.

The chain recombines TRBV7-2 with TRBJ1-6, with D tentatively TRBD1 (6 bases). Trimming shortened V by 5 bases and J by 10 bases, and 18 bases separated the two germline ends. The CDR3 has 15 residues. Germline-derived CDR1 and CDR2 are SGHTA and FQGNSA. Here the CDR3 reads CASSARQDLSSPLHF. CDR3 nucleotide sequence: TGTGCCAGCAGCGCCCGACAGGATCTAAGCTCACCCCTCCACTTT.

This clone was recorded only once. V gene TRBV12-3 or TRBV12-4 combines with J gene TRBJ2-7; possible D gene TRBD2, 5 bases. V was pared by 1 base and J by 2 bases, with 6 bases between. This CDR3 has 13 residues. The DNA for the CDR3 is TGTGCCAGCAGTTTAGAGGAGGCCTACGAGCAGTACGTC. Its protein product is CASSLEEAYEQYV.

This clone showed up just a few times. V gene TRBV2 combines with J gene TRBJ1-2; D is perhaps TRBD1 (6 bases). Germline V lookup: CDR1 SNHLY, CDR2 FYNNEI. The V and J ends lost 2 bases and 0 bases respectively, with 10 bases between them. The CDR3 contains 15 residues. The CDR3 spells CASSEPGTTNYGYTF. CDR3 sequence (DNA): TGTGCCAGCAGTGAACCCGGGACAACTAACTATGGCTACACCTTC. Looking up the rest from reference TRBV2 and TRBJ1-2 gives the full variable domain: EPEVTQTPSHQVTQMGQEVILRCVPISNHLYFYWYRQILGQKVEFLVSFYNNEISEKSEIFDDQFSVERPDGSNFTLKIRSTKLEDSAMYFCASSEPGTTNYGYTFGSGTRLTVV.

The chain couples TRBV11-2 to TRBJ2-2, with D perhaps TRBD2 (5 bases). The germline V and J ends were trimmed by 1 base and 4 bases, with 13 bases remaining between them. CDR1 SGHAT and CDR2 FQNNGV come from the germline V gene. The CDR3 is 16 residues long. CDR3 bases: TGTGCCAGCAGCTTAGCCGGCCTCGGAGGCACCGGGGAGCTGTTTTTT. It yields the protein CASSLAGLGGTGELFF.

This clone was seen a single time. V is TRBV7-2 and J is TRBJ2-5; D is possibly TRBD2 (6 bases). The CDR3 runs to 14 residues. V lost 3 bases, J lost 5 bases, and 13 bases lay in between. Germline CDR1 is SGHTA and CDR2 is FQGNSA. CDR3 in amino acids: CASSFLGGWETQYF. CDR3 in DNA: TGTGCCAGCAGCTTCCTGGGAGGCTGGGAGACCCAGTACTTC. The complete variable domain, with remaining parts taken from reference TRBV7-2 and TRBJ2-5, reads GAGVSQSPSNKVTEKGKDVELRCDPISGHTALYWYRQSLGQGLEFLIYFQGNSAPDKSGLPSDRFSAERTGGSVSTLTIQRTQQEDSAVYLCASSFLGGWETQYFGPGTRLLVL.

This clone was found a few times. This rearrangement joins TRBV29-1 to TRBJ1-2; D is unclear. Looked up from germline, CDR1 is SQVTM and CDR2 is ANQGSEA. The CDR3 contains 14 residues. V was cut by 7 bases and J by 4 bases, with 19 bases left in between. The CDR3 DNA sequence: TGCAGCGCCAAAATTCGCGTCCCCCCCTATGGCTACACCTTC. Residues: CSAKIRVPPYGYTF.

This sequence joins TRBV4-1 and TRBJ2-2, with D tentatively TRBD1 (7 bases). Trimming pared 4 bases from V and 2 bases from J, leaving 11 bases between. Germline CDR1 is MGHRA and CDR2 is YSYEKL. CDR3 size: 15 residues. The CDR3 reads CASSRGTVNTGELFF. CDR3 DNA: TGCGCCAGCAGCCGCGGGACAGTCAACACCGGGGAGCTGTTTTTT.

The chain carries TRBV7-9 and TRBJ1-4; D is possibly TRBD1 (6 bases). The CDR3 runs 14 residues. Germline CDR1 is SEHNR and CDR2 is FQNEAQ (reference sequence). The V end was cut by 1 base, the J end by 8 bases, with 11 bases between. The CDR3 coding sequence is TGTGCCAGCAGCTTAGACAGGGTCGAAGAAAAACTGTTTTTT. It specifies CASSLDRVEEKLFF.

The V gene is TRBV5-8, the J gene TRBJ1-6, with 7 bases matching TRBD1. Germline V gene sequence: CDR1 SGHTS, CDR2 YDEGEE. V gave up 5 bases and J gave up 3 bases; unmatched junction bases: 5. This CDR3 comprises 15 residues. The chain's CDR3 is CASSTGDSYNSPLHF. DNA of the CDR3: TGTGCCAGCAGTACAGGGGATAGCTATAATTCACCCCTCCACTTT.

This chain connects TRBV12-2 to TRBJ2-7; TRBD1, the table's D call, was not compared with the DNA. TRBV12-2 represents a pseudogene. This CDR3 region has 17 residues. This CDR3 is CASRLVLVGQAFYEQYV. DNA for the CDR3: TGTGCAAGTCGCTTAGTCCTGGTCGGCCAGGCCTTCTACGAGCAGTACGTC.

This clone was detected once. This chain links TRBV7-2 with TRBJ1-2; D perhaps matches TRBD1 (6 bases). This CDR3 is built from 12 residues. V dropped 3 bases and J dropped 5 bases, with 7 bases sitting between them. Germline CDR1 and CDR2: SGHTA and FQGNSA. In nucleotides, the CDR3 is TGTGCCAGCAGCTTTACAGGGTATGGCTACACCTTC. It yields the protein CASSFTGYGYTF.

V is TRBV18 and J is TRBJ2-1; TRBD2 agrees at 10 bases. Germline CDR1 reads KGHSH; CDR2 reads LQKENI. This CDR3 has 18 residues. V dropped 6 bases and J dropped 0; count of bases not matched to a gene: 11. The CDR3 protein is CASSRASGGLNSYNEQFF. In DNA form, the CDR3 reads TGTGCCAGCTCCAGGGCTAGCGGGGGTCTTAACTCCTACAATGAGCAGTTCTTC.

The V gene is TRBV5-6, the J gene TRBJ1-6; 8 bases agree with TRBD1. After removal of 5 bases from V and 10 bases from J, the junction contained 11 bases not matched to a gene. Germline lookup yields CDR1 SGHDT and CDR2 YYEEEE. The CDR3 sequence is 15 residues long. CDR3 amino acids: CASRRRTGLISPLHF. The DNA for the CDR3 is TGTGCCAGCAGGAGGAGGACAGGGCTGATATCACCCCTCCACTTT.

This clone was found a few times. This chain links TRBV29-1 with TRBJ2-1, with no clear D. This CDR3 is built from 11 residues. With 8 bases removed from V and 4 bases from J, the gap between germline ends came to 9 bases. The germline gives CDR1 SQVTM, CDR2 ANQGSEA. CDR3 protein: CSSLVYNEQFF. The DNA of the CDR3 is TGCAGCTCTCTCGTTTACAATGAGCAGTTCTTC.

The V call is TRBV7-2, the J call TRBJ1-1; D might be TRBD1 (6 bases). The CDR3 length is 13 residues. V was trimmed by 2 bases and J by 4 bases, leaving 8 bases between them. Germline CDR1 is SGHTA and CDR2 is FQGNSA. The CDR3 is CASSLFRGTEAFF. CDR3 nucleotide sequence: TGTGCCAGCAGCTTATTCAGGGGCACTGAAGCTTTCTTT.

The chain uses TRBV27 and TRBJ2-7, with 8 bases identical to TRBD2. From germline, CDR1 is MNHEY and CDR2 SMNVEV (reference sequence). This CDR3 spans 14 amino acids. V shed 4 bases, J shed 2 bases, and the junction held 4 bases outside the gene matches. The CDR3 DNA is TGTGCCAGCAGTTCGGGGGGGAAACCCTACGAGCAGTACGTC. Translated, it gives CASSSGGKPYEQYV.